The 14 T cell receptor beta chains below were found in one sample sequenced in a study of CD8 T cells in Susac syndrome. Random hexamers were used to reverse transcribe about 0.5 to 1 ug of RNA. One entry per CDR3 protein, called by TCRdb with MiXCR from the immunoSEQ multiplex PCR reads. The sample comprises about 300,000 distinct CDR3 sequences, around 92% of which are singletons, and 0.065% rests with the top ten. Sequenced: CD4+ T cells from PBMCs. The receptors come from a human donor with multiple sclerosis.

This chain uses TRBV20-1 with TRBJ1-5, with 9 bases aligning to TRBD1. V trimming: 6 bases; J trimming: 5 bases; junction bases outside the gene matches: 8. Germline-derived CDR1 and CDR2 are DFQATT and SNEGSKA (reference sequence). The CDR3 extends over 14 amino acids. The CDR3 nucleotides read TGCAGTGCCGGGACAGGGTCTCTGTATCAGCCCCAGCATTTT. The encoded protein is CSAGTGSLYQPQHF.

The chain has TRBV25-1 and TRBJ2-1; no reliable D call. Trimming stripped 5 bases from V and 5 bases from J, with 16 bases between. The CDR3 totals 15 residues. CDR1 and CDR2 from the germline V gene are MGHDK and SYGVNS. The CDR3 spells CASSSGLRPNNEQFF. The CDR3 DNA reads TGTGCCAGCAGTAGTGGATTGCGGCCGAACAATGAGCAGTTCTTC.

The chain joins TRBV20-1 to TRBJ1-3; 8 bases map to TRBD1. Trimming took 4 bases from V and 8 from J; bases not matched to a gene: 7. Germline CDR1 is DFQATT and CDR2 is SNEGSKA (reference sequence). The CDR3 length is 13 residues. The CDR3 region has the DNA TGCAGTGCTACCAGAACAGGGGGGGACACCATATATTTT. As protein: CSATRTGGDTIYF.

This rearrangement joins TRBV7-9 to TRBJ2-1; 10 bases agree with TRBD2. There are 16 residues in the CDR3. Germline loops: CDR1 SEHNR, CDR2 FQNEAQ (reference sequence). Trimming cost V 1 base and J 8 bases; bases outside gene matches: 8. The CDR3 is CASSLGLAGAIDEQFF. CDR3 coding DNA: TGTGCCAGCAGCTTAGGGCTAGCGGGAGCAATCGATGAGCAGTTCTTC.

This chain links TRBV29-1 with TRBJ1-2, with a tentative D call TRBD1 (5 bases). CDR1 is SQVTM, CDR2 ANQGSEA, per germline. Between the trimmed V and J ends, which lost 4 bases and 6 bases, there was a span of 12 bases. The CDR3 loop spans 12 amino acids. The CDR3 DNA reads TGCAGCGTTGTCAGGGTGGGAGATGGCTACACCTTC. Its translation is CSVVRVGDGYTF.

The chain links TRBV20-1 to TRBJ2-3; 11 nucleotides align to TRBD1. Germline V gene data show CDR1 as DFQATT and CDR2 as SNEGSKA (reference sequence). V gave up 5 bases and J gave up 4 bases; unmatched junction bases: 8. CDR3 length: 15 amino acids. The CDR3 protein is CSADSGQGAADTQYF. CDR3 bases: TGCAGTGCTGATAGTGGACAGGGGGCGGCAGATACGCAGTATTTT.

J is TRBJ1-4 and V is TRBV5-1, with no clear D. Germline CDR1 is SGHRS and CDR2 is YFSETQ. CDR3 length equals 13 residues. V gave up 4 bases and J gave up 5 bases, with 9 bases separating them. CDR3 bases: TGCGCCAGCAGCCGGGGTGAGAATGAAAAACTGTTTTTT. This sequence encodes CASSRGENEKLFF.

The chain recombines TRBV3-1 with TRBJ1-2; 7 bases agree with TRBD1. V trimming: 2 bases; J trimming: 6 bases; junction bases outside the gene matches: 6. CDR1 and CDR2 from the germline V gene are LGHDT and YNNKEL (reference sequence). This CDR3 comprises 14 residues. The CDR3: CASSQLSGGDGYTF. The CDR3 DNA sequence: TGTGCCAGCAGCCAATTGTCAGGGGGGGATGGCTACACCTTC.

The CDR3: CASSPNRGDTEAFF. CDR3 DNA: TGTGCCAGCTCGCCGAACAGGGGCGACACTGAAGCTTTCTTT. V gene TRBV18 combines with J gene TRBJ1-1, with 7 bases aligning to TRBD1. Trimming removed 6 bases from V and 3 bases from J; junction bases left unmatched: 7. The CDR3 loop spans 14 amino acids. Per germline, CDR1 KGHSH and CDR2 LQKENI.

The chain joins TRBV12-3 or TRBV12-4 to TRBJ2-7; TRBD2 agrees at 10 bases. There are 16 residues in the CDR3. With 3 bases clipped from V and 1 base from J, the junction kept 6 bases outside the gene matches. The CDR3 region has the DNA TGTGCCAGCAGTTTCTCACTAGCGGGGATTTCCTACGAGCAGTACTTC. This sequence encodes CASSFSLAGISYEQYF.

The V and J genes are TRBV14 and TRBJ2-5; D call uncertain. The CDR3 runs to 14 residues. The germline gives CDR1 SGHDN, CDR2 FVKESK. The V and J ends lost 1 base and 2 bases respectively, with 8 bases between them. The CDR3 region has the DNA TGTGCCAGCAGCCAAGCCGGTGTACAAGAGACCCAGTACTTC. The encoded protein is CASSQAGVQETQYF.

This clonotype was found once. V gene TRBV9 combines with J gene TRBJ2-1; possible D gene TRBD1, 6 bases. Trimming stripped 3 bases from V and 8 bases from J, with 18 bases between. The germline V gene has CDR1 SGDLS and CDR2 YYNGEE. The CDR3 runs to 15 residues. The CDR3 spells CASSGDARGLDEQFF. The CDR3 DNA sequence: TGTGCCAGCAGCGGGGACGCCAGGGGTCTGGATGAGCAGTTCTTC.

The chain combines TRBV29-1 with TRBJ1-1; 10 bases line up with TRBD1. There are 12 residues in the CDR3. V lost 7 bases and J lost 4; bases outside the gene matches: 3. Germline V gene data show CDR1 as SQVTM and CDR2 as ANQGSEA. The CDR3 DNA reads TGCAGCGGCCGGGACAGGGGCACTGAAGCTTTCTTT. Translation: CSGRDRGTEAFF.

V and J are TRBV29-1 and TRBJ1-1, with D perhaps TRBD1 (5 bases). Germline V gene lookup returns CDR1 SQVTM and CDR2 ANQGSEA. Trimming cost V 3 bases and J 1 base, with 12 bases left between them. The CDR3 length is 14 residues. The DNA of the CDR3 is TGCAGCGTTGACCAGGGAGGCGCGAACACTGAAGCTTTCTTT. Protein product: CSVDQGGANTEAFF.